The clone carrying this T cell receptor beta chain was counted a single time. These data originate in a study of blood T cell repertoires in COVID-19. About the study: Some COVID-19 samples were acute and others convalescent; all came from the United States, Italy and Spain.

J gave up 1 base and V 5 bases, and 9 bases lay outside the gene matches. CDR1 is LGHDT and CDR2 is YNNKEL in the germline V gene (reference sequence). There are 17 residues in the CDR3. In the original workflow: Reference gene primers were amplified, and this amplification served to estimate nucleated cell counts. Clones were sequenced by immunoSEQ multiplex PCR, and TCRdb holds only the in-frame ones, with some missing. That table gives V, J and clone size, and the DNA gave D and trimming. The sample records 95,000 to 110,000 clones, roughly 80% being singletons. This chain links TRBV3-1 (or the pseudogene TRBV3-2) with TRBJ2-4; 9 nucleotides agree with TRBD1. The clonotype comes from a woman older than 75 with active or convalescent COVID-19. Sequencing was done on a sample of peripheral blood. CDR3 nucleotide sequence: TGTGCCAGCAGCGATTACAGGGGGCGCGGGGCCAAAAACATTCAGTACTTC. Amino acid sequence: CASSDYRGRGAKNIQYF.